Presented here are 27 T cell receptor beta chains from one specimen sequenced in a study of blood T cell repertoires in COVID-19. Profiled with immunoSEQ multiplex PCR; TCRdb holds only in-frame clones, not every one. Of about 260,000 clones in the sample, around 90% are singletons; the top ten hold about 0.7%. The sample taken for sequencing was peripheral blood. The receptors come from a human donor in a cohort sampled during active COVID-19.

The V gene is TRBV11-2, the J gene TRBJ1-1, with D possibly matching TRBD1 (5 bases). The CDR3 spans 11 residues. V lost 4 bases and J 11 bases, leaving 11 bases between the germline ends. Germline assignment: CDR1 SGHAT and CDR2 FQNNGV. The CDR3 here is CASSSLRQAFF. CDR3 sequence (DNA): TGTGCCAGCAGCTCCTTGCGACAGGCTTTCTTT.

This sequence joins TRBV2 and TRBJ2-3, with a tentative D call TRBD2 (6 bases). Trimming cost V 5 bases and J 6 bases, with 18 bases left between them. CDR3 length: 15 residues. Per the germline V gene, CDR1 is SNHLY and CDR2 is FYNNEI. This chain's CDR3 is CASSSYGGEWDTQYF. CDR3 in DNA: TGTGCCAGCAGTTCTTACGGCGGGGAATGGGATACGCAGTATTTT.

CDR3 DNA: TGCGCCAGCAGCCAAGATTCGGGATCCAAAAACATTCAGTACTTC. Translating it yields CASSQDSGSKNIQYF. The V gene is TRBV4-3, the J gene TRBJ2-4; weak D call: TRBD2 (5 bases). Trimming shortened V by 0 bases and J by 2 bases, and 8 bases separated the two germline ends. Germline lookup yields CDR1 LGHNA and CDR2 YSLEER. CDR3 length: 15 amino acids.

The chain employs TRBV10-3 and TRBJ1-2; weak D call: TRBD1 (5 bases). The CDR3 is 17 amino acids. In germline, CDR1 is ENHRY, CDR2 SYGVKD. Trimming took 2 bases from V and 8 from J, leaving 24 bases between them. This CDR3 is CAISEEAGRSLAGGYTF. CDR3 sequence (DNA): TGTGCCATCAGTGAGGAAGCGGGACGGTCCCTGGCAGGAGGCTACACCTTC.

This clone was seen just once. The CDR3 nucleotides read TGTGCCTGGGACAGGGGGGAGAGGGAAAAACTGTTTTTT. It yields the protein CAWDRGEREKLFF. The rearrangement uses TRBV30 and TRBJ1-4, with 9 nucleotides matching TRBD1. V gave up 5 bases and J gave up 8 bases; unmatched junction bases: 6. CDR3 length: 13 residues. Germline CDR1 and CDR2: GTSNPN and SVGIG (reference sequence).

This clone was recorded once. The genes are TRBV4-2 and TRBJ2-7; the D gene is possibly TRBD1 (6 bases). The CDR3 is made up of 13 amino acids. Germline V lookup: CDR1 LGHNA, CDR2 YNFKEQ. Trimming left V 1 base short and J 3 bases short, with 7 bases between. This CDR3 reads CASSQGGGYEQYF. The CDR3 coding sequence is TGTGCCAGCAGCCAAGGAGGGGGCTACGAGCAGTACTTC.

The chain links TRBV2 to TRBJ1-4, with unresolved D. Germline CDR1 and CDR2: SNHLY and FYNNEI. V was cut by 4 bases and J by 5 bases, with 11 bases left in between. The CDR3 loop spans 14 amino acids. This chain's CDR3 is CASSVRGINEKLFF. The CDR3 region has the DNA TGTGCCAGCAGTGTACGAGGAATCAATGAAAAACTGTTTTTT.

The gene calls are TRBV19 and TRBJ2-1, with D possibly TRBD2 on 6 matching bases. Germline V gives CDR1 LNHDA, CDR2 SQIVND (reference sequence). V lost 5 bases and J lost 3, with 20 bases in between. The CDR3 totals 17 residues. In DNA, the CDR3 is TGTGCCAGTAGTGTCTCATACAGGACTACCGGCTACAATGAGCAGTTCTTC. Encoded protein: CASSVSYRTTGYNEQFF. The whole variable domain, filled in from reference TRBV19 and TRBJ2-1, reads DGGITQSPKYLFRKEGQNVTLSCEQNLNHDAMYWYRQDPGQGLRLIYYSQIVNDFQKGDIAEGYSVSREKKESFPLTVTSAQKNPTAFYLCASSVSYRTTGYNEQFFGPGTRLTVL.

The chain combines TRBV13 with TRBJ1-1, with D perhaps matching TRBD1 (6 bases). Germline V gene lookup returns CDR1 PRHDT and CDR2 FYEKMQ (reference sequence). This CDR3 spans 13 amino acids. V lost 5 bases and J lost 2, with 9 bases in between. The CDR3 DNA reads TGTGCCAGCAGCCCCGGGACAAACACTGAAGCTTTCTTT. Its translation: CASSPGTNTEAFF.

The J gene is TRBJ2-7, the V gene TRBV28; 8 bases map to TRBD1. This CDR3 region has 12 residues. Germline values: CDR1 MDHEN, CDR2 SYDVKM. Losses at the gene ends were 10 bases for V and 3 bases for J; bases not matched to a gene: 5. CDR3 DNA: TGTGCCACCCGAGGACAGGGCTACGAGCAGTACTTC. Amino acids: CATRGQGYEQYF.

This sequence joins TRBV29-1 and TRBJ1-2; D possibly corresponds to TRBD1 (5 bases). This CDR3 has 13 amino acids. Germline V gene sequence: CDR1 SQVTM, CDR2 ANQGSEA. V was trimmed by 1 base and J by 7 bases, leaving 13 bases between them. CDR3 nucleotide sequence: TGCAGCGTTGAAGTCGTCAGGGATGGTGGCTACACCTTC. Amino acids: CSVEVVRDGGYTF.

The rearrangement uses TRBV28 and TRBJ1-5; 11 bases align to TRBD1. The ends lost 2 bases at V and 6 bases at J; junction bases unmatched: 3. The germline V gene has CDR1 MDHEN and CDR2 SYDVKM. The CDR3 covers 15 residues. The CDR3 DNA reads as TGTGCCAGCAGTTTAGGGACAGGGGGGAGTCAGCCCCAGCATTTT. Protein product: CASSLGTGGSQPQHF. Full variable domain (remainder filled in from reference TRBV28 and TRBJ1-5): DVKVTQSSRYLVKRTGEKVFLECVQDMDHENMFWYRQDPGLGLRLIYFSYDVKMKEKGDIPEGYSVSREKKERFSLILESASTNQTSMYLCASSLGTGGSQPQHFGDGTRLSIL.

The V call is TRBV9, the J call TRBJ1-4; D perhaps matches TRBD1 (6 bases). This CDR3 has 16 residues. The V end lost 0 bases, the J end lost 4 bases, and 13 bases lay between the germline ends. Germline CDR1 and CDR2: SGDLS and YYNGEE. CDR3 in DNA: TGTGCCAGCAGCGTAGTGGCACAGGGTGGTAATGAAAAACTGTTTTTT. Protein sequence: CASSVVAQGGNEKLFF.

The chain combines TRBV10-3 with TRBJ1-1; D ambiguous. Trimming stripped 10 bases from V and 11 bases from J, with 17 bases between. The CDR3 has 11 residues. CDR1 is ENHRY, CDR2 SYGVKD, per germline. The CDR3 region is CATPPGRGAFF. The CDR3 region has the DNA TGTGCCACCCCCCCCGGACGCGGGGCTTTCTTT.

The genes are TRBV7-2 and TRBJ2-2; no clear D gene. The ends were cut back, 3 bases at V and 5 bases at J, with 7 bases in the middle. From germline, CDR1 is SGHTA and CDR2 FQGNSA. This CDR3 region has 13 residues. For the CDR3, the DNA is TGTGCCAGCAGCTTCGCGGAGACCGGGGAGCTGTTTTTT. Its translation: CASSFAETGELFF.

This chain links TRBV7-2 with TRBJ1-3; TRBD1 is a possible D gene (5 bases). V was clipped by 5 bases and J by 0 bases, with 11 bases between them. CDR3 length: 15 amino acids. CDR1 and CDR2 (germline): SGHTA, FQGNSA. The CDR3 reads CASSLGGVSGNTIYF. In nucleotides, the CDR3 is TGTGCCAGCAGCCTCGGGGGGGTCTCTGGAAACACCATATATTTT.

The chain recombines TRBV13 with TRBJ2-3; TRBD1 aligns across 9 bases. Looked up from germline, CDR1 is PRHDT and CDR2 is FYEKMQ (reference sequence). V was pared by 1 base and J by 6 bases, with 11 bases of the junction left unmatched. The CDR3 has 17 residues. The CDR3 is CASSLVGTGLHGDTQYF. CDR3 coding DNA: TGTGCCAGCAGCTTAGTTGGGACAGGGTTACACGGGGATACGCAGTATTTT.

The CDR3 region is CATSDAKGGTGNQPQHF. In DNA form, the CDR3 reads TGTGCCACCAGTGACGCCAAGGGAGGAACCGGCAATCAGCCCCAGCATTTT. The chain links TRBV24-1 to TRBJ1-5; no clear D gene. In germline, CDR1 is KGHDR, CDR2 SFDVKD. V was cut by 4 bases and J by 2 bases, with 17 bases left in between. The CDR3 extends over 17 amino acids.

This chain joins TRBV13 and TRBJ1-2; TRBD1 agrees at 8 bases. The CDR3 has 15 amino acids. Trimming removed 4 bases from V and 8 bases from J; junction bases left unmatched: 12. CDR1 and CDR2 from the germline V gene are PRHDT and FYEKMQ (reference sequence). The CDR3 DNA sequence: TGTGCCAGCAGCTCAGGGGTGCAGGGGGCGCGGGGCTACACCTTC. This gives the protein CASSSGVQGARGYTF.

The chain has TRBV7-2 and TRBJ2-7, with D possibly matching TRBD1 (6 bases). The CDR3 totals 14 residues. Trimming pared 6 bases from V and 3 bases from J, leaving 15 bases between. Per the germline V gene, CDR1 is SGHTA and CDR2 is FQGNSA. The DNA for the CDR3 is TGTGCCAGCAGACATGGGGGCACCATCTACGAGCAGTACTTC. As protein: CASRHGGTIYEQYF.

The chain couples TRBV23-1 to TRBJ2-3; 7 nucleotides align to TRBD2. TRBV23-1 counts as an open reading frame of uncertain function. Trimming took 0 bases from V and 5 from J; bases not matched to a gene: 5. The CDR3 has 15 residues. The CDR3 here is CASSQSVQRGDTQYF. The CDR3 region has the DNA TGCGCCAGCAGTCAATCAGTACAGCGGGGAGATACGCAGTATTTT.

The chain joins TRBV27 to TRBJ1-4; D remains unclear. The CDR3 is made up of 13 amino acids. Per the germline V gene, CDR1 is MNHEY and CDR2 is SMNVEV (reference sequence). Trimming stripped 11 bases from V and 0 bases from J, with 10 bases between. DNA of the CDR3: TGTGCCGGAAACGCGGCAACTAATGAAAAACTGTTTTTT. Translation: CAGNAATNEKLFF.

V and J are TRBV7-8 and TRBJ1-5; D might be TRBD1 (5 bases). There are 14 residues in the CDR3. Trimming removed 0 bases at V and 8 bases at J, with 11 bases between. Germline CDR1 SGHVS, CDR2 FQNEAQ. CDR3 sequence: CASSLAKGIEPQHF. CDR3 bases: TGTGCCAGCAGCTTAGCGAAGGGGATTGAGCCCCAGCATTTT. The full variable domain, in which reference TRBV7-8 and TRBJ1-5 provide the parts outside the CDR3, is GAGVSQSPRYKVAKRGQDVALRCDPISGHVSLFWYQQALGQGPEFLTYFQNEAQLDKSGLPSDRFFAERPEGSVSTLKIQRTQQEDSAVYLCASSLAKGIEPQHFGDGTRLSIL.

The J gene is TRBJ1-1, the V gene TRBV3-1 (or the pseudogene TRBV3-2), with 7 bases lining up with TRBD1. The V and J ends lost 4 bases and 4 bases, in that order; junction bases with no gene match: 24. The CDR3 spans 20 residues. Per the germline V gene, CDR1 is LGHDT and CDR2 is YNNKEL (reference sequence). CDR3 sequence (DNA): TGTGCCAGCAGCCCGACGGCCAGACCTAAAGGGGGCTGGTCCCCCACTGAAGCTTTCTTT. Residues: CASSPTARPKGGWSPTEAFF.

The table lists this clone with a few counts. CDR3 sequence (DNA): TGTGCCAGCAGCCGGACTTGGAGCTCCTATAATTCACCCCTCCACTTT. It yields the protein CASSRTWSSYNSPLHF. J is TRBJ1-6 and V is TRBV7-9; D unclear. CDR3 length equals 16 residues. Trimming took off 5 bases at V and 0 bases at J, with 11 bases between the two ends. The germline CDR1 and CDR2 sequences are SEHNR and FQNEAQ (reference sequence).

This chain connects TRBV18 to TRBJ1-5, with D uncertain. Trimming shortened V by 5 bases and J by 5 bases, and 13 bases separated the two germline ends. The CDR3 is made up of 14 amino acids. Germline assignment: CDR1 KGHSH and CDR2 LQKENI. The CDR3 nucleotides read TGTGCCAGCTCATTCGGGTTGAATGATCAGCCCCAGCATTTT. Its translation: CASSFGLNDQPQHF. Full variable domain (outside the CDR3, taken from reference TRBV18 and TRBJ1-5): NAGVMQNPRHLVRRRGQEARLRCSPMKGHSHVYWYRQLPEEGLKFMVYLQKENIIDESGMPKERFSAEFPKEGPSILRIQQVVRGDSAAYFCASSFGLNDQPQHFGDGTRLSIL.

The CDR3 loop reads CASGLSPVAGGYTF. In DNA, the CDR3 is TGTGCTAGTGGTTTGTCCCCGGTGGCAGGTGGCTACACCTTC. The rearrangement joins TRBV12-5 to TRBJ1-2; no definite D call. Germline V gene data show CDR1 as LGHNT and CDR2 as FRNRAP. The CDR3 covers 14 residues. V shed 2 bases and J shed 7 bases, with 14 bases lying between them.